The 8 T cell receptor beta chains reported below all come from one sample, sequenced in a study of shared clonotypes between healthy human individuals. The repertoire was sequenced with immunoSEQ multiplex PCR; TCRdb's copy has only in-frame clones and lacks some. The repertoire holds approximately 2.3 million clones, with about 92% as singletons. Sequenced sample: naive CD4+ T cells from PBMCs. As for subset: CD45RA+ positively selected. The receptors derive from a man aged 18 to 29 in good health. Some clones in this sample may be carry-over from other donors' samples.

The chain uses TRBV21-1 and TRBJ1-5; the DNA was not used to check the table's D call, TRBD1. TRBV21-1 is a listed pseudogene. The CDR3 totals 19 residues. DNA for the CDR3: TGTGCCAGCAGCCACCGGGACAGGGGGCAGGAGAATGGCAATCAGCCCCAGCATTTT. Residues: CASSHRDRGQENGNQPQHF.

The V gene is TRBV7-9, the J gene TRBJ2-5; 7 positions agree with TRBD1. Trimming cost V 8 bases and J 4 bases; bases outside gene matches: 7. The CDR3 totals 13 residues. Germline values: CDR1 SEHNR, CDR2 FQNEAQ (reference sequence). Here the CDR3 DNA reads TGTGCCAGCGGTCGACAGGGAACAGAGACCCAGTACTTC. Translating it yields CASGRQGTETQYF.

J is TRBJ2-7 and V is TRBV6-1; TRBD2 aligns across 14 bases. Unmatched junction bases numbered 6, after V lost 4 bases and J lost 4 bases. The CDR3 consists of 16 residues. Per the germline V gene, CDR1 is MNHNS and CDR2 is SASEGT. Written as DNA, the CDR3 is TGTGCCAGCAGTGGACCGGGACTAGCGGGGGAGTACGAGCAGTACTTC. Its translation is CASSGPGLAGEYEQYF.

The rearrangement joins TRBV29-1 to TRBJ2-3, with 12 nucleotides matching TRBD2. Germline V gene sequence: CDR1 SQVTM, CDR2 ANQGSEA. The J segment lost 8 bases and the V segment lost 7 bases, leaving 10 bases of the junction unmatched. The CDR3 has 14 residues. As DNA, the CDR3 is TGCAGCGGCCGACTAGCGGGGGCCCGGGGTACGCAGTATTTT. This codes for CSGRLAGARGTQYF.

V is TRBV5-1 and J is TRBJ1-3; D is ambiguous. Germline assignment: CDR1 SGHRS and CDR2 YFSETQ. V dropped 0 bases and J dropped 0 bases, with 10 bases sitting between them. The CDR3 covers 16 residues. In nucleotides, the CDR3 is TGCGCCAGCAGCTTGGTTAGCCCTCACTCTGGAAACACCATATATTTT. This encodes CASSLVSPHSGNTIYF.

The chain employs TRBV29-1 and TRBJ2-1; possible D gene TRBD1, 6 bases. Germline loops: CDR1 SQVTM, CDR2 ANQGSEA. The length of the CDR3 is 17 residues. V lost 3 bases, J lost 1 base, and 19 bases lay in between. The CDR3 region is CSVDSTGTFPSYNEQFF. CDR3 nucleotides: TGCAGCGTTGATTCCACAGGGACCTTCCCATCCTACAATGAGCAGTTCTTC.

The genes are TRBV29-1 and TRBJ1-5, with D possibly TRBD1 on 6 matching bases. Germline loops: CDR1 SQVTM, CDR2 ANQGSEA. There are 15 residues in the CDR3. The V gene lost 6 bases and the J gene lost 2 bases, with 17 bases spanning the gap. The CDR3 loop is CSVGAGGDGNQPQHF. The CDR3 DNA follows: TGCAGCGTGGGGGCAGGAGGGGACGGCAATCAGCCCCAGCATTTT.

The rearrangement joins TRBV2 to TRBJ2-5, with 12 bases aligning to TRBD2. The V gene's germline CDR1 is SNHLY and CDR2 FYNNEI. This CDR3 spans 16 amino acids. V gave up 6 bases and J gave up 0 bases; unmatched junction bases: 5. CDR3 in DNA: TGTGCCAGCAGACTGGGGACTAGCGGGCACCAAGAGACCCAGTACTTC. Protein product: CASRLGTSGHQETQYF.